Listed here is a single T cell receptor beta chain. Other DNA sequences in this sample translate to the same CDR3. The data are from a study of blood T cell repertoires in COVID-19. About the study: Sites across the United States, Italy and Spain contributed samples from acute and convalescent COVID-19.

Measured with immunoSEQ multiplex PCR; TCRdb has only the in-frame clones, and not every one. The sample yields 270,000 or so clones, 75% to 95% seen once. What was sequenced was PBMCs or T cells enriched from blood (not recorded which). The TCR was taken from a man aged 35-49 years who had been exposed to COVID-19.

This CDR3 is CAWSVQGNTEAFF. In nucleotides, the CDR3 is TGTGCCTGGAGTGTACAGGGCAACACTGAAGCTTTCTTT. This chain links TRBV30 with TRBJ1-1, with D perhaps matching TRBD1 (6 bases). V gave up 0 bases and J gave up 2 bases, with 7 bases separating them. This CDR3 is 13 amino acids long. Per the germline V gene, CDR1 is GTSNPN and CDR2 is SVGIG (reference sequence).